This TCR beta chain is from a study of blood T cell repertoires in COVID-19. In the study's own analysis: Counts of nucleated cells, estimated from reference gene primer amplification, were obtained. Profiling relied on immunoSEQ multiplex PCR, and the TCRdb table lists in-frame clones only, not all of them. That table gives V, J and clone size, and the DNA gave D and trimming. The sample lists 45,000 to 70,000 clones, roughly 82% occurring once. Between the trimmed V and J ends, which lost 2 bases and 2 bases, there was a span of 13 bases. Germline-derived CDR1 and CDR2 are SGHTA and FQGNSA. The CDR3 is 15 residues long. A single count supports this clone.

This sequence was found in an older woman with acute or convalescent COVID-19. The J gene is TRBJ2-7, the V gene TRBV7-2; TRBD1 might be the D (6 bases). The sample comprised peripheral blood. The CDR3 protein is CASSLSPTGTYEQYF. CDR3 bases: TGTGCCAGCAGCTTATCTCCGACAGGTACCTACGAGCAGTACTTC. Drawing the rest from reference TRBV7-2 and TRBJ2-7, the complete variable domain is GAGVSQSPSNKVTEKGKDVELRCDPISGHTALYWYRQSLGQGLEFLIYFQGNSAPDKSGLPSDRFSAERTGGSVSTLTIQRTQQEDSAVYLCASSLSPTGTYEQYFGPGTRLTVT.